This T cell receptor beta chain was recovered during a study of glioma-infiltrating T cells. With regard to this clonotype: Its antigen is currently unknown.

The CDR3 is 15 residues long. Germline values: CDR1 SGDLS, CDR2 YYNGEE. V lost 6 bases and J lost 8; bases outside the gene matches: 13. Study results and limitations: Tissue and blood shared very few CDR3 sequences. Non-neoplastic patients had below-expected tissue-blood divergence, while all gliomas exceeded expectation.

TCR alpha and beta CDR3 regions were amplified from RNA using iRepertoire nested multiplex PCR. One-step reverse transcription and amplification started from approximately 100-400 ng of tissue mRNA or PBMC total RNA. Each CDR3 protein gets one entry after TCRdb re-called the multiplex PCR reads with MiXCR. The sample has under 20,000 distinct CDR3 sequences, 55% to 70% seen once. This TCR was recovered from a human donor with low-grade glioma or glioblastoma, undergoing nonglioma brain surgery, or in good health (not recorded which). V usage is TRBV9 and J usage is TRBJ2-1, with TRBD1 identical over 8 bases. The material sequenced was glioma tissue, nonneoplastic brain tissue, or PBMCs (not recorded which). The CDR3 coding sequence is TGTGCCAGCACTAAACGGGGGACAGGACGCGATGAGCAGTTCTTC. Protein product: CASTKRGTGRDEQFF.